These 6 T cell receptor beta chains originate from one sample sequenced in a study of early T cells in non-severe SARS-CoV-2 infection. Via MiXCR, TCRdb re-called the 5' RACE reads, giving one row per CDR3 protein. In the table there are under 90,000 distinct CDR3 sequences, around 15% of which are singletons. The sequenced sample was whole blood. Receptors originate from an adult who was a healthcare worker with PCR-confirmed SARS-CoV-2 infection or an uninfected control (not recorded which).

The CDR3 coding sequence is TGTGCCAGCAGCTTAGGTCTGGCCACCCAAGAGACCCAGTACTTC. This sequence encodes CASSLGLATQETQYF. The J gene is TRBJ2-5, the V gene TRBV11-2; no reliable D call. This CDR3 has 15 amino acids. The germline V and J ends were trimmed by 1 base and 1 base, with 10 bases remaining between them. Germline values: CDR1 SGHAT, CDR2 FQNNGV.

This clonotype came up many times. The chain uses TRBV24-1 and TRBJ2-3, with 8 bases lining up with TRBD1. Germline V gene sequence: CDR1 KGHDR, CDR2 SFDVKD. The CDR3 is 16 amino acids. J lost 4 bases, V lost 1 base, and 6 bases had no gene match. The CDR3 here is CATSDFLDRAPDTQYF. The CDR3, as DNA: TGTGCCACCAGTGATTTCTTGGACAGGGCGCCAGATACGCAGTATTTT.

This clonotype was recorded a few times. The junction departs from germline at one end; a sequencing error may be responsible. The chain has TRBV7-7 and TRBJ1-3; unclear D gene. The CDR3 is 14 residues long. Germline V CDR1 and CDR2: SSHAT, FNYEAQ (reference sequence). The CDR3 nucleotides are TGTGCTAGCAGCTTAGAGGGATATGGAAACACTATATATTTT. This encodes CASSLEGYGNTIYF.

This clonotype appeared a few times. CDR3 nucleotide sequence: TGTGCCAGCAGTTACTCGGGCGACAGGGAGGATAATTCACCCCTCCACTTT. It translates to CASSYSGDREDNSPLHF. The V gene is TRBV6-6, the J gene TRBJ1-6, with 7 positions matching TRBD1. The CDR3 totals 17 residues. Germline assignment: CDR1 MNHNY and CDR2 SVGAGI (reference sequence). J gave up 5 bases and V 0 bases, and 7 bases lay outside the gene matches.

This clonotype was seen many times. J is TRBJ2-1 and V is TRBV25-1; D uncertain. V dropped 2 bases and J dropped 10 bases, with 12 bases sitting between them. The CDR3 is made up of 13 amino acids. Germline values: CDR1 MGHDK, CDR2 SYGVNS. CDR3 sequence reads: CASSEPPVREQFF. CDR3 in DNA: TGTGCCAGCAGTGAACCCCCCGTGAGGGAGCAGTTCTTC.

This clonotype was seen repeatedly, ten times or more. This chain joins TRBV6-2 or TRBV6-3 and TRBJ1-4; D not resolved. Germline assignment: CDR1 MNHEY and CDR2 SVGEGT. The CDR3 is 16 residues long. V shed 7 bases and J shed 2 bases, with 17 bases lying between them. In nucleotides, the CDR3 is TGTGCCAGCAAAAACCGAGGACGGAACACTAATGAAAAACTGTTTTTT. This sequence encodes CASKNRGRNTNEKLFF.